This T cell receptor beta chain was sequenced during a study of blood T cell repertoires in COVID-19. Study-wide context: Both acute and convalescent COVID-19 samples were obtained from the United States, Italy and Spain. PBMCs, B-cell-depleted T cells, or T cells were the source of the cDNA or gDNA that made up the material.

J was trimmed by 2 bases and V by 0 bases; bases with no gene match: 0. Germline CDR1 is SGHTA and CDR2 is FQGNSA. The CDR3 loop spans 14 amino acids. Original analysis: Researchers report that nucleated cell counts were estimated from reference gene primer amplification. Sequenced by immunoSEQ multiplex PCR; TCRdb stores in-frame clones only, minus some. V and J calls and clone size are given by that table; D and trimming were obtained from the DNA. This sample has about 110,000 clones, with approximately 81% found just once. V gene TRBV7-2 combines with J gene TRBJ2-5; 7 nucleotides line up with TRBD1. The material sequenced was peripheral blood. The TCR sequence derives from a human donor in a cohort sampled during active COVID-19. CDR3 loop: CASSLARGQETQYF. As DNA, the CDR3 is TGTGCCAGCAGCTTAGCCAGGGGGCAAGAGACCCAGTACTTC.